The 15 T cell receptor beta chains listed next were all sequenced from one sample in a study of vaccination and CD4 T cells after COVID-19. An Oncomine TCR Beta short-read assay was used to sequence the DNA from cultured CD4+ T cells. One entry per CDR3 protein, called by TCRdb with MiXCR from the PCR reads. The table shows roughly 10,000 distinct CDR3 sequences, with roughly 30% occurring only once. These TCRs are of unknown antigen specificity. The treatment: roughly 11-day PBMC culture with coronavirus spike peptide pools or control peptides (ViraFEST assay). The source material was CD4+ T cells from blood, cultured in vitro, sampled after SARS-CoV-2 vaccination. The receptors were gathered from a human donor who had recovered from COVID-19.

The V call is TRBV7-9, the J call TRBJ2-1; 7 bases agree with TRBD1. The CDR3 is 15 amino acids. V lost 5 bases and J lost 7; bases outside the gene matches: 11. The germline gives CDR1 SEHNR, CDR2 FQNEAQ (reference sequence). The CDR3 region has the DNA TGTGCCAGCAGCCTCACAGGGGTCAATGGAAATGAGCAGTTCTTC. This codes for CASSLTGVNGNEQFF.

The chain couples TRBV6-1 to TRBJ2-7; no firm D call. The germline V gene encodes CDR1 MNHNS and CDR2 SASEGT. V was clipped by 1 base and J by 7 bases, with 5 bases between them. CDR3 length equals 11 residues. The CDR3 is CASSEDREQYF. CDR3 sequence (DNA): TGTGCCAGCAGTGAAGACCGAGAGCAGTACTTC.

CDR3 in amino acids: CASRSGGNRPDTQYF. The CDR3 DNA sequence: TGTGCCAGCAGGTCCGGGGGAAACCGCCCAGATACGCAGTATTTT. This chain uses TRBV6-1 with TRBJ2-3; possible D gene TRBD2, 6 bases. In germline, CDR1 is MNHNS, CDR2 SASEGT. The CDR3 extends over 15 amino acids. Trimming pared 6 bases from V and 4 bases from J, leaving 17 bases between.

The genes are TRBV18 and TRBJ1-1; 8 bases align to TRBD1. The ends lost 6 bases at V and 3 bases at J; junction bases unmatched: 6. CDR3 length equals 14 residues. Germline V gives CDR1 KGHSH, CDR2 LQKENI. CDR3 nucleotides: TGTGCCAGCTCCCTGGACAGGGCTTACACTGAAGCTTTCTTT. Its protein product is CASSLDRAYTEAFF.

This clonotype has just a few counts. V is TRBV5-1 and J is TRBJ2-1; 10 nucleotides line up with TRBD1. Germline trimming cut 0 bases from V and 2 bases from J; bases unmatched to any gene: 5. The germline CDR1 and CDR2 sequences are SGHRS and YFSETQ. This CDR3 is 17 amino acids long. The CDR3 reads CASSLATGTGAYNEQFF. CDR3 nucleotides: TGCGCCAGCAGCTTGGCTACCGGGACAGGGGCCTACAATGAGCAGTTCTTC. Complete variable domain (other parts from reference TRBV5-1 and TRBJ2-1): KAGVTQTPRYLIKTRGQQVTLSCSPISGHRSVSWYQQTPGQGLQFLFEYFSETQRNKGNFPGRFSGRQFSNSRSEMNVSTLELGDSALYLCASSLATGTGAYNEQFFGPGTRLTVL.

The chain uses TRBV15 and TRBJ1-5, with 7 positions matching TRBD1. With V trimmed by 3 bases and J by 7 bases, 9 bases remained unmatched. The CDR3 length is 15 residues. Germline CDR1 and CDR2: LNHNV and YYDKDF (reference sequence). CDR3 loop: CATSRRQGTLQPQHF. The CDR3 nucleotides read TGTGCCACCAGCAGGCGACAGGGAACCTTACAGCCCCAGCATTTT.

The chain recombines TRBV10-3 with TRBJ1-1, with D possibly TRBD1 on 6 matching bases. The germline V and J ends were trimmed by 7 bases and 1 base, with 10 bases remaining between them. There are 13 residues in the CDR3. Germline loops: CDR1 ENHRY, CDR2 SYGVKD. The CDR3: CAITATGNTEAFF. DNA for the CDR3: TGTGCCATCACTGCGACAGGGAACACTGAAGCTTTCTTT.

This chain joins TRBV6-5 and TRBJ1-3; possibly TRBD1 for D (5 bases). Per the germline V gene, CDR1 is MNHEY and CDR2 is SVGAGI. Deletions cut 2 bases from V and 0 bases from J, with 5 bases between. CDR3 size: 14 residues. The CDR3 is CASSYGGSGNTIYF. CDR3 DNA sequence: TGTGCCAGCAGTTACGGGGGCTCTGGAAACACCATATATTTT.

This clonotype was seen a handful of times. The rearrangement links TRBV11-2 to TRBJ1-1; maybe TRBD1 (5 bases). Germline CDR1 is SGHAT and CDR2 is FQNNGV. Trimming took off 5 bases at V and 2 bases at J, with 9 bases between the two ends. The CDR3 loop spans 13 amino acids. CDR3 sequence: CASSGQQNTEAFF. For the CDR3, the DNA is TGTGCCAGCAGCGGACAACAAAACACTGAAGCTTTCTTT.

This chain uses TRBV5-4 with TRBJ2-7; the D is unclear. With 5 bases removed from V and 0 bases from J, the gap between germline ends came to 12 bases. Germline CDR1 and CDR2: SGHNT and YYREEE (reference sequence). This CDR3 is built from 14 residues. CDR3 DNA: TGTGCCAGCAGGCTGACTTCAAACTCCTACGAGCAGTACTTC. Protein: CASRLTSNSYEQYF.

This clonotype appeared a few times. Here the CDR3 DNA reads TGTGCCAGCACGGAACAGGGGAGAGGCGATACGCAGTATTTT. Protein: CASTEQGRGDTQYF. The rearrangement joins TRBV12-3 or TRBV12-4 to TRBJ2-3, with 7 bases matching TRBD1. The junction had 10 bases not matched to a gene; V was cut back by 7 bases and J by 6 bases. CDR3 length: 14 amino acids.

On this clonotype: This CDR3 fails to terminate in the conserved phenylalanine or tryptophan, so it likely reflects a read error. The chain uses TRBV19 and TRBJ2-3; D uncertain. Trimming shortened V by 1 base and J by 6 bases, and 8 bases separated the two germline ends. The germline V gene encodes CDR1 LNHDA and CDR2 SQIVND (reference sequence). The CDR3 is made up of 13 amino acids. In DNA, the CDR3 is TGTGCCAGTAGTATAGTAAGGCGGGATACGCAGTATCTT. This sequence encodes CASSIVRRDTQYL.

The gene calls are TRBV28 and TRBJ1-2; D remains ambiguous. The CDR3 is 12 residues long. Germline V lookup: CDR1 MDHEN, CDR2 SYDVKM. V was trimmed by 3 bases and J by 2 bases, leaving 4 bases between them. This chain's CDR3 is CASSFRNYGYTF. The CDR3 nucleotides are TGTGCCAGCAGTTTCAGGAACTATGGCTACACCTTC.

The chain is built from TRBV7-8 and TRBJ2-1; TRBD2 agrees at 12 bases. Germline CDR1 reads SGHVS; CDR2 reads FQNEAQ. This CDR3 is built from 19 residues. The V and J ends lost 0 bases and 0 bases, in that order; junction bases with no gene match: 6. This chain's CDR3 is CASSLALRLAGASYNEQFF. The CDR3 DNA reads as TGTGCCAGCAGCTTAGCCCTCAGACTAGCGGGAGCCTCCTACAATGAGCAGTTCTTC.

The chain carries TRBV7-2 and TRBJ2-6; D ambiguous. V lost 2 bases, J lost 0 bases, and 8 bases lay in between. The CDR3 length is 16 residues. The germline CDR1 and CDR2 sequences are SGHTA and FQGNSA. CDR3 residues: CASSLFVTSGANVLTF. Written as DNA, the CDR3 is TGTGCCAGCAGCTTATTCGTCACCTCTGGGGCCAACGTCCTGACTTTC. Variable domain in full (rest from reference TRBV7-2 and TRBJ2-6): GAGVSQSPSNKVTEKGKDVELRCDPISGHTALYWYRQSLGQGLEFLIYFQGNSAPDKSGLPSDRFSAERTGGSVSTLTIQRTQQEDSAVYLCASSLFVTSGANVLTFGAGSRLTVL.